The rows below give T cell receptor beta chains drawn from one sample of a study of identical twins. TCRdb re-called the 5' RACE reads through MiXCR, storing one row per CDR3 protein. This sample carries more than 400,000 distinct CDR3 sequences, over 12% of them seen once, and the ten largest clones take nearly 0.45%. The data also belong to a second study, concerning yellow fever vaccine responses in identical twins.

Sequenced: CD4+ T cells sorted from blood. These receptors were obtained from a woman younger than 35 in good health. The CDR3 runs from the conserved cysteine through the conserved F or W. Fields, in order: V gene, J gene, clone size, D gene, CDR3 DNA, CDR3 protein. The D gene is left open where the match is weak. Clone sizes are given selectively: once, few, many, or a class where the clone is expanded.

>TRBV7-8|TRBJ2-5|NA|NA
TGTGCCAGCACGCTGCCGGGTCAGGACCTTCCCAGAGCGGAGACCCAGTACTTC
CASTLPGQDLPRAETQYF
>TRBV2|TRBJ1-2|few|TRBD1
TGTGCCAGCGTCGGGCAGGGGGCGCGGATGGGTGGCTACACCTTC
CASVGQGARMGGYTF
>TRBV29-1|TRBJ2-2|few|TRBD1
TGCAGCGTTGAGTCAACAGGGGTCAGAACCGGGGAGCTGTTTTTT
CSVESTGVRTGELFF
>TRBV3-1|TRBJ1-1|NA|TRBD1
TGTGCCAGCAGCCAAGCGGGGCGGGACAGTGTCCTTGAAGCTTTCTTT
CASSQAGRDSVLEAFF
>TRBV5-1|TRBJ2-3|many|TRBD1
TGCGCCAGCAGCTTGGGTCGGACAGGCGCTGCAGATACGCAGTATTTT
CASSLGRTGAADTQYF
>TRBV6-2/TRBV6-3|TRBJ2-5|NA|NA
TGTGCCAGCAGTTACTTGGGGGTTGGGACGGGGACCCAGTACTTC
CASSYLGVGTGTQYF
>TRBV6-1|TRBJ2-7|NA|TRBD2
TGTGCCAGCAGCCAGACTAGCGGGAGGAGCTTCTACGAGCAGTACTTC
CASSQTSGRSFYEQYF
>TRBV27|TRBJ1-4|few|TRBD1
TGTGCCAGCAGTCCCTTTGGACAGGGCAATGAAAAACTGTTTTTT
CASSPFGQGNEKLFF
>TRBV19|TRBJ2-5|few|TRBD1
TGTGCCACCGGGACAGGGGTGGGAGAGACCCAGTACTTC
CATGTGVGETQYF
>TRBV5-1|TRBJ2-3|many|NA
TGTGCCAGCAGTTTGGGCCCCGGGGATACGCAGTATTTT
CASSLGPGDTQYF
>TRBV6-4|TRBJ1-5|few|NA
TGTGCCAGCAGTGGGGAGATAAATCAGCCCCAGCATTTT
CASSGEINQPQHF
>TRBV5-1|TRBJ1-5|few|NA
TGCGCCAGCAGCTTGGAAGGGGCTGACAATCAGCCCCAGCATTTT
CASSLEGADNQPQHF
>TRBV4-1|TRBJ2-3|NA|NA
TGCGCCAGCAGCCAAGAGAGGGGAGTCACAGATACGCAGTATTTT
CASSQERGVTDTQYF
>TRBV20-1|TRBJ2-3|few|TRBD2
TGCAGTGCTAGCGAACTGGGACTAGCGCGGAGCACAGATACGCAGTATTTT
CSASELGLARSTDTQYF
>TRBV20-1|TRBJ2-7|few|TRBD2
TGCAGTGCCCTATCTTATGGACTAGGGTCCTACGAGCAGTACTTC
CSALSYGLGSYEQYF
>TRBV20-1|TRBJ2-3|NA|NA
TGCAGTGTAAGCACAGATACGCAGTATTTT
CSVSTDTQYF
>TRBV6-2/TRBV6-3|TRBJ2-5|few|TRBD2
TGTGCCAGCAGCCCGGGACTAGCGGGCGATAAAGAGACCCAGTACTTC
CASSPGLAGDKETQYF
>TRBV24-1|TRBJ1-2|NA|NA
TGTGCCACCAGTGATTTCAACTATGGCTACACCTTC
CATSDFNYGYTF
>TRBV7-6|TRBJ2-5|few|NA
TGTGCCAGCAGCCCCGCCTCCGGGATCCAAGAGACCCAGTACTTC
CASSPASGIQETQYF
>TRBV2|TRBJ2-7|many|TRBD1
TGTGCCAGCAGTTTAGTGAGGGACAGCTCCTACGAGCAGTACTTC
CASSLVRDSSYEQYF
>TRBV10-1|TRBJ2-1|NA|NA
TGCGCCAGAGTCCGGAACCCGGGACAACCCAATGAGCAGTTCTTC
CARVRNPGQPNEQFF
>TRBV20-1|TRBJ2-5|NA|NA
TGCAGTGCCCCCGAGAATAGTTTGGAGACCCAGTACTTC
CSAPENSLETQYF
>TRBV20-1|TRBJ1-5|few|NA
TGCAGTGCTATCCGGGGTGGGGGTCATCAGCCCCAGCATTTT
CSAIRGGGHQPQHF
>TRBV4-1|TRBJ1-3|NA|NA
TGCGCCAGCAGCCAAGGCAATAGAGTTTCTGGAAACACCATATATTTT
CASSQGNRVSGNTIYF
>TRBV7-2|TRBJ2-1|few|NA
TGTGCCAGCAGCCCCAGGTCCACCATCCCGTACAATGAGCAGTTCTTC
CASSPRSTIPYNEQFF
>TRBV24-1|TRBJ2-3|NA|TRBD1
TGTGCCACCAGTGAAGGGGGCGCGGGAGATACGCAGTATTTT
CATSEGGAGDTQYF
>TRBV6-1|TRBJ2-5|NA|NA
TGTGCCACCTCCCCCGGGGCTCTCCAAGAGACCCAGTACTTC
CATSPGALQETQYF